This T cell receptor beta chain was observed in a study of cytomegalovirus exposure and HLA in healthy donors. In the PCR, 60 Vbeta and 13 Jbeta primers were used. Assay used: immunoSEQ multiplex PCR; TCRdb lists only in-frame clones, some missing. The profile shows 150,000 or so clones, around 77% of them singletons. The CDR3 loop spans 17 amino acids. With 2 bases clipped from V and 4 bases from J, the junction kept 9 bases outside the gene matches. Per germline, CDR1 MNHNS and CDR2 SASEGT. The sequenced sample consisted of PBMCs. The sequence came from a male donor in good health and CMV-seropositive. V usage is TRBV6-1 and J usage is TRBJ2-3, with 10 bases fitting TRBD2. In nucleotides, the CDR3 is TGTGCCAGCAGTGAAAAGCCTGGGACTAGCGTGTCAGATACGCAGTATTTT. Its protein is CASSEKPGTSVSDTQYF.